This T cell receptor beta chain stems from a study of T cells expressing NK-cell markers. Overall study findings and caveats: Nothing established the HCMV specificity of expanded NKG2C+ T cell clones. Dominance of the CD3+CD56-NKG2C+ fraction by these clonotypes also held in several donors. In roughly six donors, dominant NKG2C+ clonotypes were roughly 1.0-7.5% of CD8+ T cells.

Comment on this clonotype: Its matching antigen is unknown.

TCRdb re-called the 5' RACE reads and gives one entry per CDR3 protein, without DNA. In total, the table holds about 390,000 distinct CDR3 sequences. The origin of this receptor is a woman between 45 and 65 years old in good health. The sequenced material came from blood T cells: a sorted CD56 or NKG2C T cell subset, CD4+ or CD8+ T cells, or bulk PBMC T cells (not recorded which).

The CDR3 region is CASSLERLNSPLHF. The chain links TRBV5-5 to TRBJ1-6. The CDR3 runs to 14 residues. Germline loops: CDR1 SGHKS, CDR2 YYEKEE (reference sequence).